This entry is about one T cell receptor (beta chain). Clones were read by immunoSEQ multiplex PCR, and TCRdb kept only the in-frame ones, dropping some. The repertoire holds 110,000 or so clones, with 90% as singletons. This sample was included in a study of glioma-infiltrating T cells after dendritic cell vaccination. Study context: Dendritic cell vaccine was injected intradermally three times, biweekly.

Time point given: after dendritic cell vaccination, including at tumor progression/relapse. This CDR3 has 14 amino acids. V lost 6 bases, J lost 3 bases, and 15 bases lay in between. Germline CDR1 is SQVTM and CDR2 is ANQGSEA. The rearrangement uses TRBV29-1 and TRBJ1-5; D might be TRBD1 (5 bases). The source was blood, collected after dendritic cell vaccination. This clonotype was sampled from a human donor with glioblastoma. The CDR3 DNA reads as TGCAGCGTGGCGGCCGCGGGGCTCAATCAGCCCCAGCATTTT. It encodes CSVAAAGLNQPQHF.